This is a list of T cell receptor beta chains from one sample in a study of blood T cell repertoires in COVID-19. The repertoire was sequenced with immunoSEQ multiplex PCR; TCRdb's copy has only in-frame clones and lacks some. Of fewer than 50,000 clones in the sample, around 83% were seen once. Sequenced material: peripheral blood. The receptors originated from a woman aged 80 or older with active or convalescent COVID-19. Each CDR3 is given with its conserved first and last residue. A D gene is named only where the DNA matches it firmly. Part of the rows lack a size; the others show once, few, many or a class for expanded clones.

>TRBJ2-2|NA|NA|TRBV6-5
CASSHGLNTGELFF
TGTGCCAGCAGTCACGGGTTGAACACCGGGGAGCTGTTTTTT
>TRBJ2-1|TRBD1|NA|TRBV25-1
CASSRTDRVAQGQFF
TGTGCCAGCAGTCGTACGGACAGGGTAGCCCAGGGGCAGTTCTTC
>TRBJ1-2|TRBD1|NA|TRBV4-3
CASSQQDRGYGYTF
TGCGCCAGCAGCCAACAGGACAGGGGCTATGGCTACACCTTC
>TRBJ1-2|NA|NA|TRBV7-3
CASSPDRWHGYTF
TGTGCCAGCAGCCCAGACAGGTGGCATGGCTACACCTTC
>TRBJ2-7|TRBD2|once|TRBV7-9
CASSPRLAGHYEQYF
TGTGCCAGCAGCCCCAGGCTAGCGGGACACTACGAGCAGTACTTC
>TRBJ1-5|TRBD1|NA|TRBV19
CASQNRGRSNQPQHF
TGTGCCAGTCAGAACAGGGGGCGAAGCAATCAGCCCCAGCATTTT
>TRBJ1-1|TRBD1|NA|TRBV30
CAWKPKGAGNTEAFF
TGTGCCTGGAAACCGAAGGGGGCTGGAAACACTGAAGCTTTCTTT
>TRBJ2-3|NA|NA|TRBV5-1
CASSVTGAESTDTQYF
TGCGCCAGCAGCGTCACAGGAGCAGAAAGCACAGATACGCAGTATTTT
>TRBJ1-5|NA|NA|TRBV5-8
CASSLSGQVNQPQHF
TGTGCCAGCAGCTTAAGTGGGCAGGTCAATCAGCCCCAGCATTTT
>TRBJ1-1|TRBD1|NA|TRBV18
CASSADRGLLDVTEAFF
TGTGCCAGCTCAGCGGACAGGGGACTACTAGACGTCACTGAAGCTTTCTTT
>TRBJ2-2|NA|few|TRBV20-1
CSASQGVGELFF
TGCAGTGCTAGTCAAGGGGTCGGGGAGCTGTTTTTT
>TRBJ2-3|NA|NA|TRBV3-1/TRBV3-2
CASSQPLGGGTDTQYF
TGTGCCAGCAGCCAACCACTAGGAGGGGGCACAGATACGCAGTATTTT
>TRBJ1-1|TRBD1|NA|TRBV29-1
CSATGQQPLGTEAFF
TGCAGTGCGACGGGACAGCAACCCCTGGGGACTGAAGCTTTCTTT
>TRBJ1-1|NA|NA|TRBV6-4
CASSDSSSEAFF
TGTGCCAGCAGTGACTCTTCCAGTGAAGCTTTCTTT
>TRBJ2-5|TRBD1|NA|TRBV28
CASCFATGGETQYF
TGTGCCAGCTGTTTTGCCACAGGGGGAGAGACCCAGTACTTC
>TRBJ1-5|NA|NA|TRBV2
CASSASPRSDQPQHF
TGTGCCAGCAGCGCTTCCCCGAGGTCCGATCAGCCCCAGCATTTT